These T cell receptor beta chains were read from a single sample in a study of Ad26.COV2.S vaccination and SARS-CoV-2 variants. Only in-frame clones appear in the TCRdb table, and some are missing; sequencing was by immunoSEQ multiplex PCR. The sample includes around 300,000 clones, around 88% of them seen just once. The input for sequencing was peripheral blood, taken in a trial of Ad26.COV2.S vaccine versus placebo. All receptors come from a person between 18 and 59 years old who received the Ad26.COV2.S COVID-19 vaccine or a placebo. Each CDR3 is given with its conserved first and last residue. A D gene is named only where the DNA matches it firmly. Some rows mark clone size as missing; the rest say once, few, many or name a class of expanded clone.

cdr3_aa cdr3_nt j_call clone_size v_call d_call
CASSSLGREENEQFF TGTGCCAGCAGCTCCCTAGGGCGGGAGGAAAATGAGCAGTTCTTC TRBJ2-1 . TRBV11-2 TRBD2
CASSLGAGEAKNIQYF TGTGCCAGCAGCCTTGGAGCGGGGGAAGCCAAAAACATTCAGTACTTC TRBJ2-4 . TRBV5-6 TRBD2
CASSLGGVTEAFF TGTGCCAGCAGCTTAGGAGGGGTTACTGAAGCTTTCTTT TRBJ1-1 . TRBV13 .
CASSKDGRTFF TGTGCCAGCAGTAAGGACGGCCGTACGTTCTTC TRBJ2-1 few TRBV6-6 .
CASSQLPSGTGGEAFF TGTGCCAGCAGCCAGCTCCCCTCCGGGACAGGGGGCGAAGCTTTCTTT TRBJ1-1 . TRBV3-1/TRBV3-2 TRBD1
CASSPRARNQETQYF TGTGCCAGCAGCCCGCGAGCTAGAAACCAAGAGACCCAGTACTTC TRBJ2-5 . TRBV7-2 .
CASSFCSGTGSGDYGYTF TGTGCCAGCAGCTTCTGCTCCGGGACAGGGTCAGGGGACTATGGCTACACCTTC TRBJ1-2 . TRBV21-1 .
CASSLEFVGGGKETQYF TGTGCCAGCAGCTTAGAATTCGTCGGGGGAGGGAAGGAGACCCAGTACTTC TRBJ2-5 . TRBV11-2 TRBD2
CASSRPGPREQFF TGTGCCAGCAGTAGACCCGGGCCTCGGGAGCAGTTCTTC TRBJ2-1 once TRBV28 .
CASSPELRTGDGYTF TGTGCCAGCTCACCAGAGTTAAGGACAGGAGACGGCTACACCTTC TRBJ1-2 . TRBV18 TRBD1
CASSRGKGEGDGYTF TGTGCCAGCAGCCGAGGAAAGGGGGAAGGTGATGGCTACACCTTC TRBJ1-2 . TRBV21-1 .
CASSRVGHNEQFF TGTGCCAGTAGTAGGGTGGGACACAATGAGCAGTTCTTC TRBJ2-1 once TRBV19 .
CASSQAGSPYNEQFF TGCGCCAGCAGCCAAGCTGGGTCCCCCTACAATGAGCAGTTCTTC TRBJ2-1 . TRBV4-3 .
CASSWRVGLADLNEQFF TGTGCCAGTAGTTGGCGCGTGGGACTAGCGGACCTCAATGAGCAGTTCTTC TRBJ2-1 . TRBV19 TRBD2
CASSQEGRYNEQFF TGTGCCAGCAGCCAAGAGGGTCGCTACAATGAGCAGTTCTTC TRBJ2-1 once TRBV4-2 .
CASHGQASLEQYF TGCGCCAGCCATGGACAGGCATCGTTGGAGCAGTACTTC TRBJ2-7 . TRBV10-2 TRBD1
CASSHGGHRWNNQPQHF TGTGCCAGCAGCCACGGTGGGCACAGGTGGAACAATCAGCCCCAGCATTTT TRBJ1-5 . TRBV5-6 .
CSVGQRLYNEQFF TGCAGCGTTGGACAGAGGCTCTACAATGAGCAGTTCTTC TRBJ2-1 . TRBV29-1 .
CASSGQVRETQYF TGTGCCAGCAGCGGACAGGTTCGGGAGACCCAGTACTTC TRBJ2-5 . TRBV28 TRBD1
CSVELRVISIETQYF TGCAGCGTTGAACTCCGGGTGATTTCGATAGAGACCCAGTACTTC TRBJ2-5 . TRBV29-1 .
CASSLLSPGGRPDTQYF TGTGCCAGCAGTTTATTGAGTCCAGGGGGGCGGCCAGATACGCAGTATTTT TRBJ2-3 . TRBV28 .